This T cell receptor beta chain was profiled in a study of T-cell memory formation after mild COVID-19. Study-level findings and limits: Clones which contracted sat mainly in CM and EM if CD4+, and in EMRA if CD8+. A subset of responding clones appeared in pre-infection memory, suggesting cross-reactive memory joined.

A note on this clonotype: Its antigen is unknown.

With constant-segment primers, 5'RACE yielded cDNA libraries of TCR alpha and TCR beta that carried sample barcodes and UMIs. TCRdb passed the 5' RACE reads through MiXCR, listing each CDR3 protein once. Of about 560,000 distinct CDR3 sequences listed, 15% to 20% were seen once; the top ten hold roughly 7.7%. V gave up 4 bases and J gave up 9 bases; unmatched junction bases: 12. The germline V gene has CDR1 KGHDR and CDR2 SFDVKD. This CDR3 region has 15 residues. The rearrangement uses TRBV24-1 and TRBJ2-7, with 9 bases lining up with TRBD1. The TCR originated in an adult woman who had mild COVID-19 (a few samples of this study predate the infection). Cell type and time point are not known. Sequenced: PBMCs or a T cell subset sorted from them (not recorded which). The DNA of the CDR3 is TGTGCCACCAGTGACACGGGACAGGGCGTCGGCGCGCAGTACTTC. This sequence encodes CATSDTGQGVGAQYF.